This T cell receptor beta chain comes out of a study of blood T cell repertoires in COVID-19. The repertoire was sequenced with immunoSEQ multiplex PCR; TCRdb's copy has only in-frame clones and lacks some. The data contain around 150,000 clones, 81% of them singletons. The CDR3 has 14 amino acids. The germline gives CDR1 WSHSY, CDR2 SAAADI. The ends lost 3 bases at V and 6 bases at J; junction bases unmatched: 5. This clone came up once. This TCR was recovered from an older woman with active or convalescent COVID-19. The sequenced material came from peripheral blood. The V call is TRBV10-2, the J call TRBJ1-2, with 9 bases identical to TRBD1. CDR3 nucleotides: TGCGCCAGCAGTGATCGTGACAGGGGGGATGGCTACACCTTC. The encoded protein is CASSDRDRGDGYTF.